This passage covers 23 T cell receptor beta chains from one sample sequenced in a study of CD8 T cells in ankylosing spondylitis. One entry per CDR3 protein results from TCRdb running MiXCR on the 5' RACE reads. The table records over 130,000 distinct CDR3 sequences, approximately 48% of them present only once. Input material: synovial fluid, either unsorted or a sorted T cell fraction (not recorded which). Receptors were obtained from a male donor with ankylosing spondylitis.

The CDR3 DNA reads TGCGCCAGCAGCCTGCCCCCGGGCAAATTCAACTATGGCTACACCTTC. As protein: CASSLPPGKFNYGYTF. The chain combines TRBV5-1 with TRBJ1-2; D not resolved. The CDR3 contains 16 residues. Per the germline V gene, CDR1 is SGHRS and CDR2 is YFSETQ. V lost 4 bases and J 2 bases, leaving 18 bases between the germline ends.

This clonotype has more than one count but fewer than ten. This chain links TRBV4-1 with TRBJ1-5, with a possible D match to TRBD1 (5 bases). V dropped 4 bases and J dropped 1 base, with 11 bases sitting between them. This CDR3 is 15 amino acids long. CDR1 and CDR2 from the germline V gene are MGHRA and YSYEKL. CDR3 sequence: CASSRKGFSNQPQHF. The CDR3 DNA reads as TGCGCCAGCAGCCGGAAGGGGTTCAGCAATCAGCCCCAGCATTTT.

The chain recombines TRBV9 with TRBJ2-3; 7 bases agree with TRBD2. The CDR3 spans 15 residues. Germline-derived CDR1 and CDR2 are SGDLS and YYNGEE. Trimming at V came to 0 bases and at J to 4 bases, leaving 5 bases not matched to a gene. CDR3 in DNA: TGTGCCAGCAGCGTAGGCGGGAGTCAGGCAGATACGCAGTATTTT. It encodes CASSVGGSQADTQYF.

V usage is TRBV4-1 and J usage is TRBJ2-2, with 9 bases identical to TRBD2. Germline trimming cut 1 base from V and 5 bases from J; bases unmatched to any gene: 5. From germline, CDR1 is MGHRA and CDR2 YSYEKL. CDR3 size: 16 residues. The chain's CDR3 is CASSQGGLAQTGELFF. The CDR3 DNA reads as TGCGCCAGCAGCCAAGGCGGACTAGCGCAAACCGGGGAGCTGTTTTTT.

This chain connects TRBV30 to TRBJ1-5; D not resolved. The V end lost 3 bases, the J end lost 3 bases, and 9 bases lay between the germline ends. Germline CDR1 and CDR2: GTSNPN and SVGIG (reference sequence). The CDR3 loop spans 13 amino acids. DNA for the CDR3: TGTGCCTGGAGCCACTACACCAATCAGCCCCAGCATTTT. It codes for CAWSHYTNQPQHF.

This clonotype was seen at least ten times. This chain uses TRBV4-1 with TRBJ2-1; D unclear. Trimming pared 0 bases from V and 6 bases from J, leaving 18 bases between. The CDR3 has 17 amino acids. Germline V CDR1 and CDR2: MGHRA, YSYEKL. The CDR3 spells CASSQELTVLGVNEQFF. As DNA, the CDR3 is TGCGCCAGCAGCCAAGAGTTAACCGTCCTGGGTGTCAATGAGCAGTTCTTC.

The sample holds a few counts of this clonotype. DNA of the CDR3: TGTGCCAGCAGCAGGACGACAGGGTTTAATGAAAAACTGTTTTTT. Translating gives CASSRTTGFNEKLFF. V usage is TRBV7-9 and J usage is TRBJ1-4, with TRBD1 identical over 7 bases. Germline V gene sequence: CDR1 SEHNR, CDR2 FQNEAQ (reference sequence). This CDR3 has 15 amino acids. V was pared by 5 bases and J by 4 bases, with 7 bases of the junction left unmatched.

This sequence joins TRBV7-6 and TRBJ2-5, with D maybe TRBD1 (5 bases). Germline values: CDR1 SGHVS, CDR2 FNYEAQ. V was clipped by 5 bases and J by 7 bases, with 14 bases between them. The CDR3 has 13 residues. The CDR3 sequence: CASSNTLRGTQYF. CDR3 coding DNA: TGTGCCAGCAGCAACACTTTAAGGGGGACCCAGTACTTC.

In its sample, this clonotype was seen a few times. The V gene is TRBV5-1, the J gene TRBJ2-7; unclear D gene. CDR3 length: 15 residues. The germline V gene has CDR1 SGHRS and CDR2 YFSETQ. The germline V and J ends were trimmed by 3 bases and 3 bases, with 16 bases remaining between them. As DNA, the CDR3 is TGCGCCAGCAGCTCGTCCCCACGTCCCCGCTACGAGCAGTACTTC. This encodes CASSSSPRPRYEQYF.

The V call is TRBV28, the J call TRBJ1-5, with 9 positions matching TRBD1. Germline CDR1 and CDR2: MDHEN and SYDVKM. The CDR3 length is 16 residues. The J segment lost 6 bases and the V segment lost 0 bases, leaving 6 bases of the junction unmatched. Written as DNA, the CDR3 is TGTGCCAGCAGTTTATGGGTGGGACAGGGTTGTCAGCCCCAGCATTTT. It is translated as CASSLWVGQGCQPQHF.

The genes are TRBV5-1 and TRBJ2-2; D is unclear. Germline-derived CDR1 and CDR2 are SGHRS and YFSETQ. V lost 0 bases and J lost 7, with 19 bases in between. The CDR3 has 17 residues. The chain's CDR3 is CASSLDRLLWRGGELFF. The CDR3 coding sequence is TGCGCCAGCAGCTTGGATAGACTTCTTTGGCGTGGCGGGGAGCTGTTTTTT.

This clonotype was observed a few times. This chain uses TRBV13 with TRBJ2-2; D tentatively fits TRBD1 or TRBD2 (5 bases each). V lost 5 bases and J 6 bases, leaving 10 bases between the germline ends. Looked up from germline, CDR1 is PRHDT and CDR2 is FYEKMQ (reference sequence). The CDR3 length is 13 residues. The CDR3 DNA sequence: TGTGCCAGCAGCGTACAGGAGGCCGGGGAGCTGTTTTTT. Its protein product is CASSVQEAGELFF.

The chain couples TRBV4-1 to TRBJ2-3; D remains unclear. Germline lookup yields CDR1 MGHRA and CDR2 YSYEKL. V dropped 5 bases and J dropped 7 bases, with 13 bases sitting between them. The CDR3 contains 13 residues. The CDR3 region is CASSKVFRNTQYF. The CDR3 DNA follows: TGCGCCAGCAGCAAAGTCTTCCGGAATACGCAGTATTTT.

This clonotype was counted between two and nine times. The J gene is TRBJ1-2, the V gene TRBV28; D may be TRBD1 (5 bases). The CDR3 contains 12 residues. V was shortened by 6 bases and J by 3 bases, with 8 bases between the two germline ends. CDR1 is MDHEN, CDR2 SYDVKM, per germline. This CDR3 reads CASSLGDYGYTF. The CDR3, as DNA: TGTGCCAGCAGCCTGGGGGACTATGGCTACACCTTC.

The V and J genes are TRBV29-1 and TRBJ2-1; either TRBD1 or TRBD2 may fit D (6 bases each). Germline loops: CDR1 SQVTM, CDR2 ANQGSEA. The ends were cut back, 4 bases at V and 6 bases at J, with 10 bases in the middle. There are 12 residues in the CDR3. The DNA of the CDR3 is TGCAGCGTTGGAGGGGGGAGCAATGAGCAGTTCTTC. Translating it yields CSVGGGSNEQFF.

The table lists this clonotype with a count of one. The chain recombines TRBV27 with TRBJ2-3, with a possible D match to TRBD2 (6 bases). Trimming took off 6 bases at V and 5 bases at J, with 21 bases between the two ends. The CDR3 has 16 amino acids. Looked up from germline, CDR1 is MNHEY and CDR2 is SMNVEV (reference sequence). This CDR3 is CASSPIWGGKGDTQYF. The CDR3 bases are TGTGCCAGCAGCCCTATTTGGGGCGGGAAAGGAGATACGCAGTATTTT.

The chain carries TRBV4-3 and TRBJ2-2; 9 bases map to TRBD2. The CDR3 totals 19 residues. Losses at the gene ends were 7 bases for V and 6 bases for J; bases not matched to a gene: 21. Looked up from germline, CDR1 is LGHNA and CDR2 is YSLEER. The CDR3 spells CASTRWGSGRLYGPGELFF. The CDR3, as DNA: TGCGCCAGCACACGCTGGGGTAGCGGGAGACTCTACGGCCCCGGGGAGCTGTTTTTT.

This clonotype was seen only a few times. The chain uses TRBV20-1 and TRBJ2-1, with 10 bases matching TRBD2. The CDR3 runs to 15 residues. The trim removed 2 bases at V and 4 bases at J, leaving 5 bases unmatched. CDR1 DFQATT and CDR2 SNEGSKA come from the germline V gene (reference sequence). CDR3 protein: CSARKREGGYNEQFF. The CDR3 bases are TGCAGTGCTAGAAAGCGGGAGGGCGGTTACAATGAGCAGTTCTTC.

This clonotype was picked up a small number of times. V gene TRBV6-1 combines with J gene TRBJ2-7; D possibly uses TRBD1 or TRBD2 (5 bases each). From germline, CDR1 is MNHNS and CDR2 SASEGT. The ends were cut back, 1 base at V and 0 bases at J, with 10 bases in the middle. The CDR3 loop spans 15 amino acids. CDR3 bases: TGTGCCAGCAGTGAAGAAGGGACCAGCTCCTACGAGCAGTACTTC. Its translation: CASSEEGTSSYEQYF.

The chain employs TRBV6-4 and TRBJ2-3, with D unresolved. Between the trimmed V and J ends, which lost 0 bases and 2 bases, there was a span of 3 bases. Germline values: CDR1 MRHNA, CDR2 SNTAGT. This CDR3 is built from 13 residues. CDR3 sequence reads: CASSDSTTDTQYF. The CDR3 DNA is TGTGCCAGCAGTGACTCGACCACAGATACGCAGTATTTT.

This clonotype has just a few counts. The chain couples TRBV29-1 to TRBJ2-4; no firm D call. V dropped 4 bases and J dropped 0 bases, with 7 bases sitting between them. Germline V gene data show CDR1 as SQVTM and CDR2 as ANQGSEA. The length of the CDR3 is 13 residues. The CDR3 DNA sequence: TGCAGCGTTGTGGGTATAGCCAAAAACATTCAGTACTTC. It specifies CSVVGIAKNIQYF.

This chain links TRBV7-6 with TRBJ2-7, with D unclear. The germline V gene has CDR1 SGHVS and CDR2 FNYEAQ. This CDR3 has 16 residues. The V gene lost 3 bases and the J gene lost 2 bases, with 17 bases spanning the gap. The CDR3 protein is CASSLDGWPPPYEQYF. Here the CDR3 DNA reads TGTGCCAGCAGCTTGGACGGATGGCCCCCTCCCTACGAGCAGTACTTC.

The CDR3 DNA follows: TGTGCCAGCAGTTTATCTCTTGGGTACTCCTACGAGCAGTACTTC. This encodes CASSLSLGYSYEQYF. The chain combines TRBV27 with TRBJ2-7, with no clear D. The CDR3 sequence is 15 residues long. Trimming left V 0 bases short and J 0 bases short, with 9 bases between. Germline values: CDR1 MNHEY, CDR2 SMNVEV (reference sequence).